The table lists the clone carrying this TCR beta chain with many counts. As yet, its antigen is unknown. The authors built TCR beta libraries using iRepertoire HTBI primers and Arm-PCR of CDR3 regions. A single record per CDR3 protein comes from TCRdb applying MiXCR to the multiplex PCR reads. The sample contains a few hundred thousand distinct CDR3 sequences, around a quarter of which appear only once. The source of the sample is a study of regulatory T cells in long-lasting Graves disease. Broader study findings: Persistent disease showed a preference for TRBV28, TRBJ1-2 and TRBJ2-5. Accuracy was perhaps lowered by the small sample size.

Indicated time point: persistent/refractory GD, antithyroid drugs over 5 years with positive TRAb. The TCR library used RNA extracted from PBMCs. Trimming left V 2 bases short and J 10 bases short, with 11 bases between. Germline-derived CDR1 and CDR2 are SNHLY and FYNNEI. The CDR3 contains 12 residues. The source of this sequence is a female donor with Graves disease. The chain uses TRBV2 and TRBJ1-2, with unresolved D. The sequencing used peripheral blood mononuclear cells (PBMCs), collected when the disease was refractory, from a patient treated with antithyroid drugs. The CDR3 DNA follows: TGTGCCAGCAGTGAATTGCTTCGGCACTACACCTTC. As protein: CASSELLRHYTF.